Listed here are 27 T cell receptor beta chains from one sample, sequenced in a study of CDR3 diversity in severe acne. TCRdb independently ran MiXCR on the PCR reads; one entry per CDR3 protein. Among around 85,000 distinct CDR3 sequences listed, approximately 49% were seen once. Input material: blood. The receptors here all came from a male donor with severe acne vulgaris.

This clonotype occurred a few times. One end of the junction is discordant with germline, which a read error may explain. The gene calls are TRBV6-1 and TRBJ1-3; no clear D gene. Germline V gene lookup returns CDR1 MNHNS and CDR2 SASEGT. The CDR3 covers 8 residues. For the CDR3, the DNA is TGTGCCAGCAGTCTACTCAATTTT. Residues: CASSLLNF.

V gene TRBV10-3 combines with J gene TRBJ1-5, with D maybe TRBD1 (6 bases). From germline, CDR1 is ENHRY and CDR2 SYGVKD. CDR3 length equals 15 residues. V lost 9 bases and J lost 6, with 21 bases in between. Here the CDR3 reads CAIRGGGVGGQPQHF. Here the CDR3 DNA reads TGTGCCATAAGGGGGGGGGGTGTAGGTGGTCAGCCCCAGCATTTT.

The gene calls are TRBV7-9 and TRBJ2-7, with TRBD1 matching 8 bases. In germline, CDR1 is SEHNR, CDR2 FQNEAQ (reference sequence). The V gene end was trimmed by 3 bases and the J gene end by 3 bases; junction bases not matched to a gene: 7. The length of the CDR3 is 15 residues. Here the CDR3 DNA reads TGTGCCAGCAGCTTTGAGACAGGGGTTGTCTACGAGCAGTACTTC. Its translation: CASSFETGVVYEQYF.

V and J are TRBV24-1 and TRBJ2-5; D is unresolved. The CDR3 is 16 amino acids. Deletions cut 3 bases from V and 2 bases from J, with 15 bases between. Germline CDR1 KGHDR, CDR2 SFDVKD. The CDR3 protein is CATSDPLRDHQETQYF. CDR3 nucleotide sequence: TGTGCCACCAGTGATCCTTTAAGGGATCATCAAGAGACCCAGTACTTC.

The genes are TRBV20-1 and TRBJ2-7; D is perhaps TRBD1 (6 bases). V lost 6 bases, J lost 0 bases, and 15 bases lay in between. The germline CDR1 and CDR2 sequences are DFQATT and SNEGSKA (reference sequence). The CDR3 loop spans 14 amino acids. CDR3 in DNA: TGCAGTGCGGTGGACAGTCGAAGCTCCTACGAGCAGTACTTC. Its protein is CSAVDSRSSYEQYF.

V is TRBV28 and J is TRBJ1-5; 7 bases fit TRBD1. Germline V gene lookup returns CDR1 MDHEN and CDR2 SYDVKM. With V trimmed by 6 bases and J by 3 bases, 5 bases remained unmatched. The CDR3 consists of 14 residues. CDR3 bases: TGTGCCAGCAGAACGACAGGGTACAATCAGCCCCAGCATTTT. This codes for CASRTTGYNQPQHF.

This rearrangement joins TRBV2 to TRBJ2-1; D remains unclear. Germline V gene sequence: CDR1 SNHLY, CDR2 FYNNEI. This CDR3 comprises 13 residues. V lost 0 bases to trimming and J lost 4 bases, with 4 bases between them. Written as DNA, the CDR3 is TGTGCCAGCAGTGAAGCAGCGTACAATGAGCAGTTCTTC. This sequence encodes CASSEAAYNEQFF.

The chain is built from TRBV6-1 and TRBJ1-3; D is uncertain. The CDR3 covers 15 residues. CDR1 is MNHNS and CDR2 is SASEGT in the germline V gene. The V and J ends lost 5 bases and 0 bases respectively, with 11 bases between them. The chain's CDR3 is CASSIIISSGNTIYF. CDR3 DNA: TGTGCCAGCAGTATCATAATAAGCTCTGGAAACACCATATATTTT.

Worth noting for this clonotype: A read error may be the cause here, since a much bigger clone is one base away. This chain links TRBV20-1 with TRBJ2-7, with unresolved D. The CDR3 totals 14 residues. CDR1 and CDR2 (germline): DFQATT, SNEGSKA (reference sequence). Trimming took 1 base from V and 7 from J, leaving 17 bases between them. CDR3 DNA: TGCAGTGCTAGAGTAAAAGGTACCTACAATGAGCAGTACTTC. This gives the protein CSARVKGTYNEQYF.

This clonotype was seen repeatedly, ten times or more. The chain couples TRBV7-2 to TRBJ2-1, with D perhaps matching TRBD1 or TRBD2 (5 bases each). Per germline, CDR1 SGHTA and CDR2 FQGNSA. The CDR3 runs to 11 residues. Trimming removed 6 bases from V and 9 bases from J, with 9 bases in between. The CDR3 nucleotides read TGTGCCAGCAGACGGGACGGTGAGCAGTTCTTC. It codes for CASRRDGEQFF.

The chain uses TRBV19 and TRBJ1-5; tentative D call: TRBD1 (6 bases). This CDR3 comprises 15 residues. The V end lost 2 bases, the J end lost 5 bases, and 13 bases lay between the germline ends. Germline V gives CDR1 LNHDA, CDR2 SQIVND (reference sequence). CDR3 bases: TGTGCCAGTAGTATATTAGGGGGACGGCATCAGCCCCAGCATTTT. Residues: CASSILGGRHQPQHF.

Comments on this clonotype: A much bigger clone sits one base away, suggesting this may be a read error. V is TRBV29-1 and J is TRBJ2-1, with TRBD1 matching 9 bases. The CDR3 has 14 amino acids. Germline CDR1 SQVTM, CDR2 ANQGSEA. V shed 7 bases and J 9 bases; nucleotides not matched to a gene: 13. The CDR3 coding sequence is TGCAGCGCTCGGGCGGGACAGGGTGCGGTTGAGCAGTTCTTC. Translation: CSARAGQGAVEQFF.

Concerning this clonotype: An end of the junction does not agree with germline; a read error may underlie this. The chain recombines TRBV20-1 with TRBJ2-7, with 8 bases matching TRBD2. Germline V gene data show CDR1 as DFQATT and CDR2 as SNEGSKA (reference sequence). The CDR3 has 13 amino acids. CDR3 amino acids: CSASSTSGYEQCF. The CDR3 DNA is TGCAGTGCTAGTAGTACTAGCGGCTACGAGCAGTGCTTC.

The rearrangement joins TRBV5-4 to TRBJ2-3, with D perhaps being TRBD1 or TRBD2 (7 bases each). V shed 1 base and J shed 11 bases, with 23 bases lying between them. The germline CDR1 and CDR2 sequences are SGHNT and YYREEE (reference sequence). The CDR3 has 16 residues. The CDR3 loop reads CASSLWEGAAYNEQYF. Written as DNA, the CDR3 is TGTGCCAGCAGCTTGTGGGAGGGGGCCGCCTACAATGAGCAGTATTTT.

This chain's CDR3 is CASSLLKRTDTQYF. As DNA, the CDR3 is TGTGCCAGCAGCTTACTTAAGAGGACAGATACGCAGTATTTT. This rearrangement joins TRBV7-9 to TRBJ2-3, with D uncertain. Germline assignment: CDR1 SEHNR and CDR2 FQNEAQ (reference sequence). The CDR3 extends over 14 amino acids. The V gene lost 2 bases and the J gene lost 3 bases, with 9 bases spanning the gap.

Turning to this clonotype: A much larger clone differs from this one at a single base, so this may be a read error. V and J are TRBV7-9 and TRBJ2-1, with TRBD2 as a possible D gene (5 bases). Germline-derived CDR1 and CDR2 are SEHNR and FQNEAQ (reference sequence). Trimming took off 10 bases at V and 7 bases at J, with 17 bases between the two ends. This CDR3 is built from 13 residues. CDR3 DNA: TGTGCCATTAGGGAGATATTGGTAAATGAGCAGTTCTTC. Its protein product is CAIREILVNEQFF.

V usage is TRBV7-2 and J usage is TRBJ1-5; maybe TRBD1 (5 bases). The CDR3 length is 11 residues. The germline V gene has CDR1 SGHTA and CDR2 FQGNSA. V was pared by 6 bases and J by 11 bases, with 11 bases between. The CDR3 sequence is CASSIGGAQHF. CDR3 nucleotide sequence: TGTGCCAGCAGTATCGGGGGGGCCCAGCATTTT.

By sample fraction, this clonotype is medium-sized (0.01 to 0.1%). The junction does not match germline at one end; this may be a read error. The chain combines TRBV12-5 with TRBJ2-7, with 7 bases identical to TRBD1. The CDR3 loop spans 14 amino acids. CDR1 is LGHNT, CDR2 FRNRAP, per germline. CDR3 bases: TGTGCTAGTGGACCGACCGGGACAGAGTACGAGCGGTACTTC. Translating gives CASGPTGTEYERYF. Supplemented by reference TRBV12-5 and TRBJ2-7, the full variable domain reads DARVTQTPRHKVTEMGQEVTMRCQPILGHNTVFWYRQTMMQGLELLAYFRNRAPLDDSGMPKDRFSAEMPDATLATLKIQPSEPRDSAVYFCASGPTGTEYERYFGPGTRLTVT.

The rearrangement links TRBV25-1 to TRBJ1-6; D gene ambiguous. The V end was cut by 3 bases, the J end by 10 bases, with 7 bases between. The CDR3 is 12 amino acids. The germline gives CDR1 MGHDK, CDR2 SYGVNS. The DNA of the CDR3 is TGTGCCAGCAGTGACACGTACTCACCCCTCCACTTT. Protein: CASSDTYSPLHF.

The V call is TRBV11-2, the J call TRBJ1-6, with 7 bases lining up with TRBD1. The V segment lost 5 bases and the J segment 9 bases; nucleotides outside the gene matches: 7. Per germline, CDR1 SGHAT and CDR2 FQNNGV. The CDR3 length is 14 residues. CDR3 region: CASSPRQGTSPLHF. The CDR3 nucleotides are TGTGCCAGCAGCCCTAGACAGGGTACTTCACCCCTCCACTTT.

The DNA of the CDR3 is TGTGCCAGCAGCGACCGCAACACTGAAGCTTTCTTT. Residues: CASSDRNTEAFF. The rearrangement links TRBV7-3 to TRBJ1-1, with D uncertain. V was shortened by 5 bases and J by 2 bases, with 6 bases between the two germline ends. This CDR3 region has 12 residues. Germline V lookup: CDR1 SGHTA, CDR2 FQGTGA.

The rearrangement joins TRBV7-4 to TRBJ2-2; D is unresolved. Germline V gene lookup returns CDR1 SGHVT and CDR2 SQSDAQ. The CDR3 sequence is 13 residues long. Trimming removed 4 bases from V and 5 bases from J, with 8 bases in between. The CDR3 sequence is CASSSELTGELFF. The CDR3 nucleotides are TGTGCCAGCAGCTCGGAGTTGACCGGGGAGCTGTTTTTT.

This chain uses TRBV27 with TRBJ2-7, with 10 bases fitting TRBD1. Unmatched junction bases numbered 4, after V lost 4 bases and J lost 1 base. CDR1 MNHEY and CDR2 SMNVEV come from the germline V gene (reference sequence). The CDR3 spans 15 residues. This CDR3 is CASSSGQGGSYEQYF. For the CDR3, the DNA is TGTGCCAGCAGTTCCGGACAGGGGGGATCCTACGAGCAGTACTTC.

The chain recombines TRBV2 with TRBJ2-3, with D perhaps matching TRBD2 (5 bases). There are 12 residues in the CDR3. CDR1 is SNHLY, CDR2 FYNNEI, per germline. V was trimmed by 7 bases and J by 5 bases, leaving 10 bases between them. CDR3 sequence: CASISRGDTQYF. The CDR3 DNA is TGTGCCAGCATCAGTCGGGGAGATACGCAGTATTTT.

The CDR3: CATSRDGGQETQYF. CDR3 DNA: TGTGCCACCAGTCGGGACGGCGGACAAGAGACCCAGTACTTC. The chain has TRBV24-1 and TRBJ2-5, with D perhaps being TRBD1 or TRBD2 (5 bases each). CDR1 is KGHDR and CDR2 is SFDVKD in the germline V gene. The CDR3 consists of 14 residues. V gave up 6 bases and J gave up 2 bases, with 12 bases separating them.

The V call is TRBV25-1, the J call TRBJ2-7; D assignment may be TRBD1 or TRBD2 (7 bases each). CDR1 is MGHDK and CDR2 is SYGVNS in the germline V gene. V lost 6 bases, J lost 4 bases, and 10 bases lay in between. The CDR3 consists of 12 residues. CDR3 in amino acids: CASSQGGYEQYF. The CDR3 DNA is TGTGCCAGCAGCCAGGGGGGGTACGAGCAGTACTTC.

This clonotype ranks as medium-sized (0.01 to 0.1%). The J gene is TRBJ2-3, the V gene TRBV5-1, with a tentative D call TRBD1 (6 bases). The germline V and J ends were trimmed by 0 bases and 0 bases, with 8 bases remaining between them. From germline, CDR1 is SGHRS and CDR2 YFSETQ. The CDR3 contains 15 residues. The CDR3 nucleotides read TGCGCCAGCAGCTTGGAGGGACAAAGCACAGATACGCAGTATTTT. It yields the protein CASSLEGQSTDTQYF. Variable domain in full (rest from reference TRBV5-1 and TRBJ2-3): KAGVTQTPRYLIKTRGQQVTLSCSPISGHRSVSWYQQTPGQGLQFLFEYFSETQRNKGNFPGRFSGRQFSNSRSEMNVSTLELGDSALYLCASSLEGQSTDTQYFGPGTRLTVL.